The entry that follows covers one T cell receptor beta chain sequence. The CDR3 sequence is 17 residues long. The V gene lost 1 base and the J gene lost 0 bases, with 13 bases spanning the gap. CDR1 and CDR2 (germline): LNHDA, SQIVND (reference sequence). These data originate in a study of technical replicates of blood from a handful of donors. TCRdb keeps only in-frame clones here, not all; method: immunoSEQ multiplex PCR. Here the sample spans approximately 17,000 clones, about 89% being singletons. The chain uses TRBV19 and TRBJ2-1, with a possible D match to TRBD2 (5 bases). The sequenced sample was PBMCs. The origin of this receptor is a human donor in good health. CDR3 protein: CASSIVPSRSSYNEQFF. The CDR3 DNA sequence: TGTGCCAGTAGTATAGTTCCTAGCCGGAGCTCCTACAATGAGCAGTTCTTC.